The clone carrying this T cell receptor (beta chain) has only a few counts. This record belongs to a study of T-cell reconstitution after alpha-beta-depleted transplantation in children. Unique molecular identifiers tagged the TCRbeta library. Using its own MiXCR run on the PCR reads, TCRdb lists one record per CDR3 protein. The table records approximately 340,000 distinct CDR3 sequences, 10% of them present only once. The CDR3 is 12 amino acids. V was shortened by 8 bases and J by 0 bases, with 5 bases between the two germline ends. CDR1 is MGHDK and CDR2 is SYGVNS in the germline V gene. This receptor was taken from a human donor who donated a stem cell graft to a child with acute lymphoblastic leukemia. The material sequenced was PBMCs from the stem cell graft donor, taken from the stem cell graft. The gene calls are TRBV25-1 and TRBJ1-3; D is uncertain. The CDR3 loop is CASQASGNTIYF. CDR3 coding DNA: TGTGCCAGCCAGGCCTCTGGAAACACCATATATTTT. Filled out from reference TRBV25-1 and TRBJ1-3, the complete variable domain reads EADIYQTPRYLVIGTGKKITLECSQTMGHDKMYWYQQDPGMELHLIHYSYGVNSTEKGDLSSESTVSRIRTEHFPLTLESARPSHTSQYLCASQASGNTIYFGEGSWLTVV.